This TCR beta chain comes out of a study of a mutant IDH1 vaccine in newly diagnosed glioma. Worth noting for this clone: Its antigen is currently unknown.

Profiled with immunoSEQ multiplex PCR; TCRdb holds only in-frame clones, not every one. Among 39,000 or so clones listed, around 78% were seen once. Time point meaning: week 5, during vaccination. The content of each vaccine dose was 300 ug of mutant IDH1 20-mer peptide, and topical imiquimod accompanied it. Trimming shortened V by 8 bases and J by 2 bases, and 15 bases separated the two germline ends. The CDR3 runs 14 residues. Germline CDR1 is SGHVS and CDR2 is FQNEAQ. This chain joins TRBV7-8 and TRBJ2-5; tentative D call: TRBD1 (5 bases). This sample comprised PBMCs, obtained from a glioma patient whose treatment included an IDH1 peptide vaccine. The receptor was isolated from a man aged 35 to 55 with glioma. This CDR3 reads CASGGRTRQETQYF. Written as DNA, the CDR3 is TGTGCCAGCGGCGGTAGGACAAGGCAAGAGACCCAGTACTTC.